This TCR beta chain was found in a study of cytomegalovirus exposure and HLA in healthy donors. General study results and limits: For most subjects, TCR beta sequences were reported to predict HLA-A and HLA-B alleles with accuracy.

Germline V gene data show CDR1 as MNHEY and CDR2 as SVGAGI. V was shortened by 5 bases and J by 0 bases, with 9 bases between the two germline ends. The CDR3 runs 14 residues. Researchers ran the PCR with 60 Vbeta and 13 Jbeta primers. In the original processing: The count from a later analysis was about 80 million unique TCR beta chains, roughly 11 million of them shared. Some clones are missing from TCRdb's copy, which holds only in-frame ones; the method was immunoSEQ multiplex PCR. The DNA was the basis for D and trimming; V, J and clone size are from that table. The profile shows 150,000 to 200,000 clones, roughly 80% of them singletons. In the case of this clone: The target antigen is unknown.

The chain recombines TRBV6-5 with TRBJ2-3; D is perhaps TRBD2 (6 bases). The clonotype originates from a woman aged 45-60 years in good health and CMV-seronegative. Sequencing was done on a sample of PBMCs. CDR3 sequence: CASSQGTSTDTQYF. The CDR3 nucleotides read TGTGCCAGCAGTCAAGGGACTAGCACAGATACGCAGTATTTT.